This T cell receptor beta chain is drawn from a study of regulatory T cells in long-lasting Graves disease. General study results and limits: There were preferences for TRBV28, TRBJ1-2 and TRBJ2-5 in persistent disease. Patients with persistent Graves' had lower TCR diversity than newly diagnosed patients.

Time point reported: newly diagnosed GD, antithyroid drugs for less than 3 months. Extracted PBMC RNA gave rise to the TCR library. From each patient, about 8.3 milliliters of peripheral blood was drawn and collected into an EDTA anticoagulant tube. Per germline, CDR1 SEHNR and CDR2 FQNEAQ (reference sequence). The germline V and J ends were trimmed by 5 bases and 5 bases, with 19 bases remaining between them. This CDR3 comprises 15 residues. Building the TCR beta libraries relied on iRepertoire HTBI primers, and CDR3 regions underwent Arm-PCR. A single record per CDR3 protein comes from TCRdb applying MiXCR to the multiplex PCR reads. The table has around 250,000 distinct CDR3 sequences, about 17% seen once. This clonotype was detected many times. The antigen is not known. Separately, the same data were catalogued under a study of T cells in Graves' hyperthyroidism and ophthalmopathy.

The V call is TRBV7-9, the J call TRBJ2-7; D tentatively reads TRBD1 or TRBD2 (5 bases each). The source material was peripheral blood mononuclear cells (PBMCs), sampled at new diagnosis, from a patient treated with antithyroid drugs. This sequence originates from a woman aged 30 to 39 with Graves disease. The CDR3 reads CASSLQHAGSDEQYF. The CDR3 DNA follows: TGTGCCAGCAGCCTACAGCACGCAGGGAGCGACGAGCAGTACTTC.